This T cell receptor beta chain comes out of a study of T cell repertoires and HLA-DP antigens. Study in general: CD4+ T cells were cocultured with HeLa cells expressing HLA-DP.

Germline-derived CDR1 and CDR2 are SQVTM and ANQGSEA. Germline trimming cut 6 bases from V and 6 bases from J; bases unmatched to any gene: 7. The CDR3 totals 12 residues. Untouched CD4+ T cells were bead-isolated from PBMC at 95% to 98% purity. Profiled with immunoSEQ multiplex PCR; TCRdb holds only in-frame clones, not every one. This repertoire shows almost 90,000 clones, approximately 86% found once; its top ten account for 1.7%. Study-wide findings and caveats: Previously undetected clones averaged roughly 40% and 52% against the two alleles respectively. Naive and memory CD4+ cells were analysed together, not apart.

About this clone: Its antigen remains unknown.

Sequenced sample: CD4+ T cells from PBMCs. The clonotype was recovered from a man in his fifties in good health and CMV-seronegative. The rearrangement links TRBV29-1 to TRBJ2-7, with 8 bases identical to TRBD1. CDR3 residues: CSVGTGPREQYF. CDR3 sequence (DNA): TGCAGCGTGGGGACAGGTCCCCGCGAGCAGTACTTC.